Shown below are 30 T cell receptor beta chains from a single sample sequenced in a study of shared clonotypes between healthy human individuals. The method was immunoSEQ multiplex PCR; TCRdb's version includes in-frame clones alone and lacks a portion of them. This sample has fewer than 600,000 clones, with 79% found just once. The source material was PBMCs. These receptors originate from a woman in her forties in good health. Some clones in this sample may be carry-over from other donors' samples.

The chain employs TRBV25-1 and TRBJ2-5; no firm D call. The CDR3 sequence is 10 residues long. Germline CDR1 is MGHDK and CDR2 is SYGVNS. The germline V and J ends were trimmed by 5 bases and 5 bases, with 3 bases remaining between them. The CDR3, as DNA: TGTGCCAGCAGTTGGGAGACCCAGTACTTC. It encodes CASSWETQYF.

This chain joins TRBV9 and TRBJ2-1; a weak D match, TRBD2 (6 bases). CDR1 SGDLS and CDR2 YYNGEE come from the germline V gene. The CDR3 totals 15 residues. The ends were cut back, 0 bases at V and 7 bases at J, with 14 bases in the middle. CDR3 bases: TGTGCCAGCAGCGTAGTATCGCGGGACGTGAATGAGCAGTTCTTC. Its translation is CASSVVSRDVNEQFF.

This clone was found once. This chain joins TRBV28 and TRBJ2-1; 8 positions match TRBD1. The V and J ends lost 5 bases and 4 bases, in that order; junction bases with no gene match: 10. CDR3 length: 16 residues. The V gene's germline CDR1 is MDHEN and CDR2 SYDVKM. CDR3 protein: CASSHRTGWAYNEQFF. The CDR3 DNA follows: TGTGCCAGCAGTCACAGGACAGGGTGGGCATACAATGAGCAGTTCTTC.

As regards this clone: Other DNA sequences in this sample translate to the same CDR3. This rearrangement joins TRBV5-1 to TRBJ2-1; 9 bases map to TRBD2. The CDR3 totals 17 residues. After removal of 0 bases from V and 0 bases from J, the junction contained 4 bases not matched to a gene. Germline lookup yields CDR1 SGHRS and CDR2 YFSETQ. The CDR3 nucleotides are TGCGCCAGCAGCTTGGTACCTAGCGGGAACTCCTACAATGAGCAGTTCTTC. Translating it yields CASSLVPSGNSYNEQFF.

The chain carries TRBV28 and TRBJ2-2, with 7 bases fitting TRBD2. Germline CDR1 reads MDHEN; CDR2 reads SYDVKM. Trimming at V came to 7 bases and at J to 4 bases, leaving 3 bases not matched to a gene. The CDR3 is made up of 13 amino acids. The DNA for the CDR3 is TGTGCCAGCACCTCGGGGGGCACCGGGGAGCTGTTTTTT. It translates to CASTSGGTGELFF. The full variable domain, its missing parts supplied by reference TRBV28 and TRBJ2-2, is DVKVTQSSRYLVKRTGEKVFLECVQDMDHENMFWYRQDPGLGLRLIYFSYDVKMKEKGDIPEGYSVSREKKERFSLILESASTNQTSMYLCASTSGGTGELFFGEGSRLTVL.

The V gene is TRBV19, the J gene TRBJ2-1, with 8 bases fitting TRBD2. The length of the CDR3 is 15 residues. With V trimmed by 3 bases and J by 4 bases, 5 bases remained unmatched. Germline-derived CDR1 and CDR2 are LNHDA and SQIVND (reference sequence). The CDR3, as DNA: TGTGCCAGTAGTATGGAAATAGCGGGGTACAATGAGCAGTTCTTC. Translation: CASSMEIAGYNEQFF.

This clone was found once. V usage is TRBV7-2 and J usage is TRBJ2-3; perhaps TRBD2 as D (6 bases). Germline loops: CDR1 SGHTA, CDR2 FQGNSA. This CDR3 is 15 amino acids long. Deletions cut 1 base from V and 2 bases from J, with 10 bases between. This chain's CDR3 is CASSLVAGITDTQYF. CDR3 DNA sequence: TGTGCCAGCAGCTTAGTTGCGGGGATCACAGATACGCAGTATTTT.

As DNA, the CDR3 is TGTGCCAGCAGTCGTCGGGAGTCAGATACGCAGTATTTT. Its translation: CASSRRESDTQYF. The chain has TRBV6-4 and TRBJ2-3; tentatively, D is TRBD2 (6 bases). The length of the CDR3 is 13 residues. In germline, CDR1 is MRHNA, CDR2 SNTAGT. V was cut by 5 bases and J by 4 bases, with 10 bases left in between.

The J gene is TRBJ2-1, the V gene TRBV7-9, with no clear D. V shed 8 bases and J shed 3 bases, with 5 bases lying between them. The CDR3 totals 11 residues. Germline V gene data show CDR1 as SEHNR and CDR2 as FQNEAQ (reference sequence). The CDR3 protein is CASDFYNEQFF. The DNA of the CDR3 is TGTGCCAGCGACTTCTACAATGAGCAGTTCTTC. The full variable domain, completed using reference TRBV7-9 and TRBJ2-1, is DTGVSQNPRHKITKRGQNVTFRCDPISEHNRLYWYRQTLGQGPEFLTYFQNEAQLEKSRLLSDRFSAERPKGSFSTLEIQRTEQGDSAMYLCASDFYNEQFFGPGTRLTVL.

This chain uses TRBV6-9 with TRBJ2-5; no definite D call. This CDR3 comprises 15 residues. Trimming stripped 0 bases from V and 2 bases from J, with 10 bases between. Per the germline V gene, CDR1 is MNHGY and CDR2 is SVAAGI. CDR3 sequence (DNA): TGTGCCAGCAGTTATTCGACGGCGCCACAAGAGACCCAGTACTTC. Its translation is CASSYSTAPQETQYF.

The chain recombines TRBV18 with TRBJ1-1; TRBD1 aligns across 7 bases. The CDR3 runs 15 residues. V lost 4 bases to trimming and J lost 3 bases; unmatched junction nucleotides: 8. The germline V gene encodes CDR1 KGHSH and CDR2 LQKENI. DNA of the CDR3: TGTGCCAGCTCACAATACAGGGGCTTGGACACTGAAGCTTTCTTT. Translating gives CASSQYRGLDTEAFF.

The rearrangement joins TRBV7-3 to TRBJ2-1, with a weak D call TRBD2 (6 bases). The CDR3 runs 14 residues. Germline CDR1 is SGHTA and CDR2 is FQGTGA. V was pared by 5 bases and J by 8 bases, with 16 bases between. CDR3 sequence: CASSKEARRDEQFF. The CDR3 DNA follows: TGTGCCAGCAGCAAGGAAGCCCGGAGGGATGAGCAGTTCTTC. Supplemented by reference TRBV7-3 and TRBJ2-1, the full variable domain reads GAGVSQTPSNKVTEKGKYVELRCDPISGHTALYWYRQSLGQGPEFLIYFQGTGAADDSGLPNDRFFAVRPEGSVSTLKIQRTERGDSAVYLCASSKEARRDEQFFGPGTRLTVL.

CDR3 bases: TGTGCCAGTAGTGGCCGGACTAGTCCCCTTGAGACCCAGTACTTC. This codes for CASSGRTSPLETQYF. The V and J genes are TRBV19 and TRBJ2-5; 7 bases map to TRBD2. The trim removed 5 bases at V and 5 bases at J, leaving 11 bases unmatched. Germline V CDR1 and CDR2: LNHDA, SQIVND (reference sequence). CDR3 length: 15 residues.

The chain carries TRBV20-1 and TRBJ2-7; no reliable D call. Per germline, CDR1 DFQATT and CDR2 SNEGSKA (reference sequence). Trimming cost V 5 bases and J 3 bases, with 8 bases left between them. This CDR3 is built from 11 residues. The CDR3 sequence is CSALHLYEQYF. The CDR3 DNA reads TGCAGTGCTTTACACCTCTACGAGCAGTACTTC.

The genes are TRBV7-9 and TRBJ1-1; D perhaps matches TRBD1 (6 bases). Germline V gene sequence: CDR1 SEHNR, CDR2 FQNEAQ (reference sequence). V gave up 2 bases and J gave up 1 base, with 8 bases separating them. The CDR3 extends over 14 amino acids. CDR3 region: CASSLRGANTEAFF. The CDR3 coding sequence is TGTGCCAGCAGCTTACGGGGGGCGAACACTGAAGCTTTCTTT.

This clone was picked up a small number of times. This chain uses TRBV7-9 with TRBJ1-1; D perhaps matches TRBD1 (6 bases). This CDR3 comprises 15 residues. Between the trimmed V and J ends, which lost 1 base and 3 bases, there was a span of 12 bases. Germline V gene data show CDR1 as SEHNR and CDR2 as FQNEAQ (reference sequence). The CDR3: CASSLVSGAYTEAFF. The CDR3, as DNA: TGTGCCAGCAGCTTAGTCTCAGGGGCTTACACTGAAGCTTTCTTT.

The rearrangement joins TRBV28 to TRBJ2-1, with 14 bases aligning to TRBD2. The germline CDR1 and CDR2 sequences are MDHEN and SYDVKM. This CDR3 contains 17 residues. After removal of 3 bases from V and 9 bases from J, the junction contained 10 bases not matched to a gene. The CDR3 reads CASSLGRLAGGLGEQFF. CDR3 nucleotides: TGTGCCAGCAGTTTGGGCCGACTAGCGGGAGGGCTCGGTGAGCAGTTCTTC. Looking up the rest from reference TRBV28 and TRBJ2-1 gives the full variable domain: DVKVTQSSRYLVKRTGEKVFLECVQDMDHENMFWYRQDPGLGLRLIYFSYDVKMKEKGDIPEGYSVSREKKERFSLILESASTNQTSMYLCASSLGRLAGGLGEQFFGPGTRLTVL.

The genes are TRBV23-1 and TRBJ1-1, with a tentative D call TRBD1 (5 bases). TRBV23-1 is an ORF, and what it does is uncertain. With 0 bases removed from V and 4 bases from J, the gap between germline ends came to 18 bases. There are 17 residues in the CDR3. The CDR3 DNA is TGCGCCAGCAGTCAATCGAGGTCGGACACCGGGTCCACTGAAGCTTTCTTT. Its translation is CASSQSRSDTGSTEAFF.

The chain carries TRBV20-1 and TRBJ2-1; 8 nucleotides line up with TRBD2. CDR3 length: 11 residues. J lost 9 bases, V lost 4 bases, and 2 bases had no gene match. CDR1 DFQATT and CDR2 SNEGSKA come from the germline V gene (reference sequence). The CDR3 sequence is CSAKSGSEQFF. Written as DNA, the CDR3 is TGCAGTGCTAAGAGCGGGAGTGAGCAGTTCTTC.

The genes are TRBV11-3 and TRBJ2-3, with D hard to call. The germline gives CDR1 SGHNT, CDR2 YENEEA. Trimming shortened V by 2 bases and J by 7 bases, and 7 bases separated the two germline ends. The CDR3 is 12 residues long. This CDR3 is CASSLQDNTQYF. The CDR3 DNA is TGTGCCAGCAGCTTACAGGATAATACGCAGTATTTT.

This clone was counted between two and nine times. The chain recombines TRBV28 with TRBJ1-5, with TRBD1 matching over 7 bases. J lost 7 bases, V lost 7 bases, and 13 bases had no gene match. The germline gives CDR1 MDHEN, CDR2 SYDVKM. This CDR3 has 15 residues. CDR3 sequence (DNA): TGTGCCAGCAAACGGGGTACAGGGGACCCCCAGCCCCAGCATTTT. Protein product: CASKRGTGDPQPQHF.

The chain uses TRBV28 and TRBJ2-2; 10 bases match TRBD2. The ends lost 4 bases at V and 0 bases at J; junction bases unmatched: 8. The CDR3 extends over 18 amino acids. The germline V gene has CDR1 MDHEN and CDR2 SYDVKM. CDR3 sequence: CASSSPRLAGTNTGELFF. DNA for the CDR3: TGTGCCAGCAGTTCCCCCAGACTAGCGGGCACGAACACCGGGGAGCTGTTTTTT.

A few counts support this clone. The chain joins TRBV6-1 to TRBJ1-1; possibly TRBD1 for D (5 bases). Trimming cost V 7 bases and J 0 bases, with 12 bases left between them. The length of the CDR3 is 14 residues. The germline CDR1 and CDR2 sequences are MNHNS and SASEGT. Written as DNA, the CDR3 is TGTGCCAGCAACCAGGACACTTTGAACACTGAAGCTTTCTTT. The encoded protein is CASNQDTLNTEAFF.

Comment on this clone: A read error may account for a junction end that differs from germline. The rearrangement joins TRBV9 to TRBJ2-5; 8 nucleotides align to TRBD1. Germline CDR1 is SGDLS and CDR2 is YYNGEE. The CDR3 is 14 residues long. The CDR3 bases are TGTGCCAGCAGCTTCTCGGGACAGGCAGAGACACAGTACTTC. Translated, it gives CASSFSGQAETQYF.

V and J are TRBV15 and TRBJ1-5; no firm D call. Trimming took 0 bases from V and 0 from J, leaving 12 bases between them. CDR1 is LNHNV, CDR2 YYDKDF, per germline (reference sequence). The CDR3 length is 17 residues. In DNA, the CDR3 is TGTGCCACCAGCAGAGATCGCGAGACCGGTAGCAATCAGCCCCAGCATTTT. Its protein is CATSRDRETGSNQPQHF.

The chain links TRBV10-1 to TRBJ2-3, with TRBD2 matching over 7 bases. The CDR3 has 14 amino acids. V lost 4 bases, J lost 4 bases, and 5 bases stayed unmatched. Germline CDR1 and CDR2: WNHNN and SYGVQD (reference sequence). The CDR3 reads CASSAAGDADTQYF. CDR3 sequence (DNA): TGCGCCAGCAGTGCCGCGGGAGACGCAGATACGCAGTATTTT.

The chain combines TRBV9 with TRBJ2-2; perhaps TRBD2 as D (6 bases). Germline CDR1 and CDR2: SGDLS and YYNGEE. The length of the CDR3 is 17 residues. Trimming took off 0 bases at V and 2 bases at J, with 14 bases between the two ends. The CDR3 is CASSVAGTGHNTGELFF. The CDR3 coding sequence is TGTGCCAGCAGCGTAGCCGGGACTGGGCATAACACCGGGGAGCTGTTTTTT.

V and J are TRBV11-2 and TRBJ1-2; the D is unclear. CDR1 is SGHAT and CDR2 is FQNNGV in the germline V gene. The CDR3 is 14 amino acids. The germline V and J ends were trimmed by 0 bases and 4 bases, with 9 bases remaining between them. CDR3 coding DNA: TGTGCCAGCAGCTTAGAACCCACCTCCTATGGCTACACCTTC. Amino acid sequence: CASSLEPTSYGYTF.

This sequence joins TRBV30 and TRBJ1-4; no clear D. Germline V gene lookup returns CDR1 GTSNPN and CDR2 SVGIG (reference sequence). This CDR3 region has 15 residues. Trimming pared 2 bases from V and 5 bases from J, leaving 15 bases between. This CDR3 reads CAWSNTAIGNEKLFF. The DNA for the CDR3 is TGTGCCTGGAGTAACACGGCGATAGGGAATGAAAAACTGTTTTTT.

V is TRBV10-1 and J is TRBJ2-5; D is perhaps TRBD2 (6 bases). V was shortened by 10 bases and J by 5 bases, with 20 bases between the two germline ends. CDR3 size: 14 residues. Germline assignment: CDR1 WNHNN and CDR2 SYGVQD (reference sequence). The CDR3 coding sequence is TGCGCCAACTATTGGGGAGGCTTAGGGGAGACCCAGTACTTC. It codes for CANYWGGLGETQYF.